Below are 25 T cell receptor beta chains sequenced from a single sample in a study of OX40 agonist ivuxolimab in advanced cancers. Only in-frame clones appear in the TCRdb table, and some are missing; sequencing was by immunoSEQ multiplex PCR. This sample has 70,000 to 95,000 clones, with under 90% found just once. The sample consisted of CD4+ or CD8+ T cells sorted from blood, taken in a trial of the OX40 agonist ivuxolimab. The receptors were gathered from an adult with an advanced solid tumor such as melanoma, head and neck, liver or kidney cancer.

V usage is TRBV7-2 and J usage is TRBJ1-4; the D is unclear. CDR3 length equals 14 residues. Germline V lookup: CDR1 SGHTA, CDR2 FQGNSA. V was shortened by 2 bases and J by 5 bases, with 9 bases between the two germline ends. Here the CDR3 DNA reads TGTGCCAGCAGCTTAATCGGACCCAATGAAAAACTGTTTTTT. As protein: CASSLIGPNEKLFF.

V gene TRBV5-5 combines with J gene TRBJ2-2; 11 nucleotides line up with TRBD2. The CDR3 runs to 15 residues. The V gene's germline CDR1 is SGHKS and CDR2 YYEKEE (reference sequence). V was pared by 4 bases and J by 5 bases, with 4 bases of the junction left unmatched. CDR3 in DNA: TGTGCCAGCAGCGAGGGGACTAGCGGAACCGGGGAGCTGTTTTTT. Translated: CASSEGTSGTGELFF.

The chain uses TRBV2 and TRBJ1-1; D is possibly TRBD1 (5 bases). Trimming shortened V by 6 bases and J by 2 bases, and 19 bases separated the two germline ends. This CDR3 is built from 16 residues. Germline loops: CDR1 SNHLY, CDR2 FYNNEI. The CDR3 nucleotides are TGTGCCAGCAGCGAACGGGTCGGGGGTTTTAACACTGAAGCTTTCTTT. It encodes CASSERVGGFNTEAFF.

The V gene is TRBV6-6, the J gene TRBJ1-2; D gene ambiguous. The V and J ends lost 1 base and 4 bases respectively, with 16 bases between them. CDR1 is MNHNY and CDR2 is SVGAGI in the germline V gene (reference sequence). The CDR3 contains 16 residues. DNA of the CDR3: TGTGCCAGCAGTTACTGGCAGGAGGAAGTTGCCTATGGCTACACCTTC. Its translation is CASSYWQEEVAYGYTF.

This chain connects TRBV19 to TRBJ1-4; TRBD1 is a possible D gene (6 bases). V lost 5 bases to trimming and J lost 8 bases, with 18 bases between them. The CDR3 covers 15 residues. The germline gives CDR1 LNHDA, CDR2 SQIVND (reference sequence). This CDR3 is CASSASGVGWEKLFF. CDR3 DNA sequence: TGTGCCAGTAGTGCCTCAGGGGTAGGATGGGAAAAACTGTTTTTT.

The chain is built from TRBV28 and TRBJ1-1; D remains unclear. The germline gives CDR1 MDHEN, CDR2 SYDVKM. CDR3 length: 12 residues. Trimming removed 6 bases from V and 5 bases from J, with 10 bases in between. The CDR3 DNA follows: TGTGCCAGCAGGGAGGGAGGTACTGAAGCTTTCTTT. Translated, it gives CASREGGTEAFF.

J is TRBJ2-3 and V is TRBV28, with D maybe TRBD1 (6 bases). Germline CDR1 reads MDHEN; CDR2 reads SYDVKM. The V and J ends lost 3 bases and 3 bases respectively, with 13 bases between them. CDR3 size: 15 residues. CDR3 sequence reads: CASSFNTGRTDTQYF. The CDR3 DNA reads as TGTGCCAGCAGTTTCAACACAGGGAGAACAGATACGCAGTATTTT.

The rearrangement joins TRBV6-4 to TRBJ2-3, with a weak D call TRBD2 (5 bases). Trimming cost V 0 bases and J 0 bases, with 13 bases left between them. This CDR3 spans 17 amino acids. Per the germline V gene, CDR1 is MRHNA and CDR2 is SNTAGT. The CDR3 DNA reads as TGTGCCAGCAGTGACTCTGGACTTGAAGTGAGCACAGATACGCAGTATTTT. The encoded protein is CASSDSGLEVSTDTQYF.

This chain connects TRBV28 to TRBJ2-7; TRBD1 aligns across 7 bases. The CDR3 runs to 20 residues. Germline V lookup: CDR1 MDHEN, CDR2 SYDVKM. After removal of 7 bases from V and 0 bases from J, the junction contained 24 bases not matched to a gene. The CDR3 DNA reads as TGTGCCAGCACCCTTTTCACCGGAGACAGGGTAAATTTGTGCTCCTACGAGCAGTACGTC. Translation gives CASTLFTGDRVNLCSYEQYV.

V is TRBV5-5 and J is TRBJ1-3, with D hard to call. Germline V CDR1 and CDR2: SGHKS, YYEKEE (reference sequence). The CDR3 length is 14 residues. V dropped 6 bases and J dropped 0 bases, with 10 bases sitting between them. CDR3 residues: CASTTANSGNTIYF. The CDR3 DNA follows: TGTGCCAGCACCACAGCGAACTCTGGAAACACCATATATTTT.

The chain combines TRBV7-2 with TRBJ1-1; tentatively, D is TRBD1 (5 bases). Germline V CDR1 and CDR2: SGHTA, FQGNSA. The CDR3 contains 13 residues. V was trimmed by 5 bases and J by 5 bases, leaving 12 bases between them. The CDR3 DNA sequence: TGTGCCAGCAGCCCCCAGGGTCCGACTGAAGCTTTCTTT. Translation: CASSPQGPTEAFF.

The CDR3 nucleotides read TGTGCCATCAGTGAGGACAGTCGGAGCGAGCAGTACTTC. Protein: CAISEDSRSEQYF. The chain employs TRBV10-3 and TRBJ2-7; D perhaps matches TRBD1 (5 bases). CDR3 size: 13 residues. Trimming took off 2 bases at V and 6 bases at J, with 11 bases between the two ends. The V gene's germline CDR1 is ENHRY and CDR2 SYGVKD.

The V and J genes are TRBV6-1 and TRBJ1-4; D ambiguous. The V gene's germline CDR1 is MNHNS and CDR2 SASEGT. The CDR3 runs to 15 residues. V lost 11 bases to trimming and J lost 1 base, with 17 bases between them. The CDR3 DNA reads TGTGCCGGCTCTCCCAACGCGAAAACTAATGAAAAACTGTTTTTT. It translates to CAGSPNAKTNEKLFF.

The chain carries TRBV6-5 and TRBJ2-7, with TRBD1 matching over 9 bases. CDR3 length: 15 residues. J was trimmed by 5 bases and V by 5 bases; bases with no gene match: 10. Germline CDR1 is MNHEY and CDR2 is SVGAGI. The CDR3 DNA sequence: TGTGCCAGCAGTACTACCGGGACAGGGTTAGACGAGCAGTACGTC. Translating gives CASSTTGTGLDEQYV.

The chain has TRBV5-1 and TRBJ2-3, with 7 bases that match TRBD2. The CDR3 spans 16 residues. The trim removed 0 bases at V and 0 bases at J, leaving 4 bases unmatched. CDR1 and CDR2 from the germline V gene are SGHRS and YFSETQ. This chain's CDR3 is CASSLGGGDSTDTQYF. As DNA, the CDR3 is TGCGCCAGCAGCTTGGGCGGGGGAGATAGCACAGATACGCAGTATTTT.

This sequence joins TRBV5-5 and TRBJ1-4; tentatively, D is TRBD1 (5 bases). This CDR3 has 15 amino acids. V was cut by 0 bases and J by 5 bases, with 11 bases left in between. Germline CDR1 is SGHKS and CDR2 is YYEKEE (reference sequence). CDR3 loop: CASSLGDYANEKLFF. For the CDR3, the DNA is TGTGCCAGCAGCTTGGGGGACTACGCCAATGAAAAACTGTTTTTT.

CDR3 residues: CAWSLQREAGTDTQYF. DNA of the CDR3: TGTGCCTGGAGCCTTCAGCGGGAGGCAGGCACAGATACGCAGTATTTT. The rearrangement joins TRBV30 to TRBJ2-3, with 9 bases aligning to TRBD2. Trimming took 3 bases from V and 1 from J; bases not matched to a gene: 8. CDR3 length: 16 amino acids. The V gene's germline CDR1 is GTSNPN and CDR2 SVGIG (reference sequence).

The genes are TRBV4-3 and TRBJ2-7; D is possibly TRBD1 or TRBD2 (5 bases each). This CDR3 is 16 amino acids long. The V gene lost 1 base and the J gene lost 4 bases, with 17 bases spanning the gap. In germline, CDR1 is LGHNA, CDR2 YSLEER. CDR3 nucleotide sequence: TGCGCCAGCAGCCAAGGCTATGGGACCTTCGGGTACGAGCAGTACTTC. Translation gives CASSQGYGTFGYEQYF.

The chain carries TRBV5-1 and TRBJ2-5; D is perhaps TRBD1 (6 bases). Germline lookup yields CDR1 SGHRS and CDR2 YFSETQ. The CDR3 has 14 residues. The V and J ends lost 4 bases and 1 base respectively, with 11 bases between them. CDR3 DNA sequence: TGCGCCAGCAGCCTAGGACAGCCCCAAGAGACCCAGTACTTC. Translating it yields CASSLGQPQETQYF. Using reference TRBV5-1 and TRBJ2-5 for the parts outside the CDR3, the full variable domain is KAGVTQTPRYLIKTRGQQVTLSCSPISGHRSVSWYQQTPGQGLQFLFEYFSETQRNKGNFPGRFSGRQFSNSRSEMNVSTLELGDSALYLCASSLGQPQETQYFGPGTRLLVL.

The CDR3 region is CASTPAVGTFYEQYF. In nucleotides, the CDR3 is TGTGCCAGCACCCCAGCAGTTGGGACTTTCTACGAGCAGTACTTC. This chain uses TRBV28 with TRBJ2-7, with D possibly TRBD2 on 6 matching bases. Per germline, CDR1 MDHEN and CDR2 SYDVKM. CDR3 length: 15 amino acids. Trimming took off 7 bases at V and 3 bases at J, with 19 bases between the two ends. The complete variable domain, with remaining parts taken from reference TRBV28 and TRBJ2-7, reads DVKVTQSSRYLVKRTGEKVFLECVQDMDHENMFWYRQDPGLGLRLIYFSYDVKMKEKGDIPEGYSVSREKKERFSLILESASTNQTSMYLCASTPAVGTFYEQYFGPGTRLTVT.

The V gene is TRBV2, the J gene TRBJ2-7; D unresolved. Deletions cut 2 bases from V and 4 bases from J, with 9 bases between. CDR1 is SNHLY and CDR2 is FYNNEI in the germline V gene. The CDR3 has 13 residues. CDR3 amino acids: CASSEYPAYEQYF. The CDR3 DNA sequence: TGTGCCAGCAGTGAATACCCGGCGTACGAGCAGTACTTC.

This clone was detected a few times. The J gene is TRBJ1-2, the V gene TRBV20-1; D not resolved. CDR3 size: 10 residues. Trimming shortened V by 3 bases and J by 2 bases, and 1 base separated the two germline ends. CDR1 and CDR2 (germline): DFQATT, SNEGSKA (reference sequence). The CDR3 reads CSARNYGYTF. CDR3 DNA: TGCAGTGCTAGGAACTATGGCTACACCTTC.

This chain uses TRBV19 with TRBJ2-1; 7 bases fit TRBD1. The junction had 10 bases not matched to a gene; V was cut back by 7 bases and J by 4 bases. In germline, CDR1 is LNHDA, CDR2 SQIVND (reference sequence). CDR3 length equals 15 residues. The CDR3 nucleotides read TGTGCCAGTAATTCCGGGACAGATGCTTACAATGAGCAGTTCTTC. Its translation: CASNSGTDAYNEQFF.

The rearrangement links TRBV28 to TRBJ2-1, with 7 bases identical to TRBD1. Germline CDR1 reads MDHEN; CDR2 reads SYDVKM. CDR3 length: 13 residues. V lost 10 bases to trimming and J lost 6 bases; unmatched junction nucleotides: 9. CDR3 region: CATDRAVTNEQFF. CDR3 in DNA: TGTGCCACCGACAGGGCAGTGACCAATGAGCAGTTCTTC.

The chain is built from TRBV2 and TRBJ1-5; D not certain. The CDR3 sequence is 13 residues long. Germline V gene sequence: CDR1 SNHLY, CDR2 FYNNEI. Trimming took off 7 bases at V and 4 bases at J, with 11 bases between the two ends. CDR3 amino acids: CASKGSKNQPQHF. CDR3 coding DNA: TGTGCCAGCAAGGGCAGCAAGAATCAGCCCCAGCATTTT.